A selection of T cell receptor beta chains follows, all from one sample in a study of T cell responses to AZD1222 COVID-19 vaccine. Repertoires were generated with immunoSEQ multiplex PCR, while TCRdb's copy carries only in-frame clones and drops some. The table includes about 92,000 clones, under 90% detected once. The specimen comprised peripheral blood, sampled on day 0 of AZD1222 vaccination. The receptors come from an adult in good health. Each CDR3 is given with its conserved first and last residue. The order of the fields is J gene, clone size, V gene, D gene, CDR3 DNA, CDR3 protein. D genes are given only for firm matches. Only part of the rows carry a size: once, few, many, or a class if the clone is expanded.

>TRBJ2-2|-|TRBV2|TRBD2
TGTGCCAGCAGCCGACTAGCTTGGGCCGGGGAGCTGTTTTTT
CASSRLAWAGELFF
>TRBJ1-2|-|TRBV12-5|-
TGTGCTAGTGTCACCGGGGCCGGTGGCTACACCTTC
CASVTGAGGYTF
>TRBJ1-3|-|TRBV4-2|-
TGTGCCAGCAGCCAAGATTGGCAGTCTATCGTAAACACCATATATTTT
CASSQDWQSIVNTIYF
>TRBJ2-1|-|TRBV7-9|TRBD1
TGTGCCAGCAGCTTAACAGGGGTAGGTGAGCAGTTCTTC
CASSLTGVGEQFF
>TRBJ2-2|-|TRBV11-3|-
TGTGCCAGCAGCAGGGGTCAGGACACCGGGGAGCTGTTTTTT
CASSRGQDTGELFF
>TRBJ2-7|-|TRBV27|-
TGTGCCAGCAGTATAGAGGGGGTAGGTGGGACGGAGCAGTACTTC
CASSIEGVGGTEQYF
>TRBJ1-5|-|TRBV19|-
TGTGCCAGTAGAAAGGGTGGCAATCAGCCCCAGCATTTT
CASRKGGNQPQHF
>TRBJ1-1|few|TRBV30|-
TGTGCCAGCCAAAGGGCGACTGAAGCTTTCTTT
CASQRATEAFF
>TRBJ1-2|-|TRBV5-4|-
TGTGCCAGCAGCTTGGAGACAGGCTATGGCTACACCTTC
CASSLETGYGYTF
>TRBJ2-7|-|TRBV27|TRBD1
TGTGCCAGCGGCTTGACAGGGGGCGAGCAGTACTTC
CASGLTGGEQYF
>TRBJ2-7|-|TRBV2|-
TGTGCCAGCAGTTGGACCAGGGTATCAGAGGAGCAGTACTTC
CASSWTRVSEEQYF
>TRBJ1-2|-|TRBV19|-
TGTGCCAGTAGTCGGGGACTGGGCGGCTACACCTTC
CASSRGLGGYTF
>TRBJ2-1|-|TRBV27|-
TGTGCCAGCAGTTTCTCTAATTGGAATGAGCAGTTCTTC
CASSFSNWNEQFF
>TRBJ2-7|-|TRBV4-1|TRBD2
TGCGCCAGCAGCCAACCTAGCCCACTAGCGGGAGCCGAGCAGTACTTC
CASSQPSPLAGAEQYF
>TRBJ1-5|once|TRBV19|TRBD1
TGTGCCAGTAGTGCGGACAGGGTGTGGGGGGGCAATCAGCCCCAGCATTTT
CASSADRVWGGNQPQHF
>TRBJ2-1|few|TRBV19|TRBD2
TGTGCCAGTAGGTCCGGGACTAGCGCCTACAATGAGCAGTTCTTC
CASRSGTSAYNEQFF
>TRBJ2-2|-|TRBV10-1|-
TGCGCCAGCAGTGAGTCTAGGGCAGAAGACACCGGGGAGCTGTTTTTT
CASSESRAEDTGELFF
>TRBJ1-1|-|TRBV28|-
TGTGCCAGCAGTTCACCCCCAGAGGGGCTGACTGAAGCTTTCTTT
CASSSPPEGLTEAFF
>TRBJ2-3|few|TRBV29-1|TRBD2
TGCAGCGTACAGACTAGCGGCACAGATACGCAGTATTTT
CSVQTSGTDTQYF
>TRBJ2-2|-|TRBV5-1|TRBD1
TGCGCCAGCAGCAGCGGACAGGTTTTAAGGGAGCTGTTTTTT
CASSSGQVLRELFF
>TRBJ2-2|-|TRBV7-9|TRBD2
TGTGCCAGCAGCAGACGGACTAGCGGGAGTTTCTCCGGGGAGCTGTTTTTT
CASSRRTSGSFSGELFF
>TRBJ1-3|-|TRBV28|-
TGTGCCAGCAGTTTAGGGACGGCGGGTGGAAACACCATATATTTT
CASSLGTAGGNTIYF
>TRBJ2-1|-|TRBV5-1|TRBD2
TGCGCCAGCAGCTTGGGTCCGTCTAGCGGTGATGAGCAGTTCTTC
CASSLGPSSGDEQFF